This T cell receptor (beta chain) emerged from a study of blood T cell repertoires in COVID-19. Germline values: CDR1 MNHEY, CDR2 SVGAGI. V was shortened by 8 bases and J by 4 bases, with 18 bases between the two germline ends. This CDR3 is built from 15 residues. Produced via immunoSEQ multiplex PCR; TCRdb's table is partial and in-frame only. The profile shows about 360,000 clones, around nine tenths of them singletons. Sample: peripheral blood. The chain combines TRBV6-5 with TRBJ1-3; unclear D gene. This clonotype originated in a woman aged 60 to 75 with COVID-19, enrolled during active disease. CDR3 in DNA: TGTGCCAGCCGCTCCGAAGCGAAGAAAGGAAACACCATATATTTT. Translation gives CASRSEAKKGNTIYF.